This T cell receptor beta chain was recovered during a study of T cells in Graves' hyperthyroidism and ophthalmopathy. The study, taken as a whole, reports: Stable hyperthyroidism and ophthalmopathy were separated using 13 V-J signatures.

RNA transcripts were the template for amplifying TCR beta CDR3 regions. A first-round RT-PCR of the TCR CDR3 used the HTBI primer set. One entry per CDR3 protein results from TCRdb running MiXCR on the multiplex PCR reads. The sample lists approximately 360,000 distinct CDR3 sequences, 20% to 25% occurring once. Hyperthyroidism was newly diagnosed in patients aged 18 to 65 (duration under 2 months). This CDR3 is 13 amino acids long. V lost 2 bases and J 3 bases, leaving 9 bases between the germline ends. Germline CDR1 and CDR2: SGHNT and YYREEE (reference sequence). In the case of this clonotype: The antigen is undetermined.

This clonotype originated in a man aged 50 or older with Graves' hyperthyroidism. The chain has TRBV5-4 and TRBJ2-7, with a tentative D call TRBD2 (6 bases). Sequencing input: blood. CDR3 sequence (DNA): TGTGCCAGCAGCTTCCGGGGGAACTACGAGCAGTACTTC. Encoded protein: CASSFRGNYEQYF.